Listed below are T cell receptor beta chains from one sample, sequenced in a study of T-cell reconstitution after alpha-beta-depleted transplantation in children. A single record per CDR3 protein comes from TCRdb applying MiXCR to the PCR reads. Among hundreds of thousands of distinct CDR3 sequences listed, roughly 26% were seen once. The sample consisted of PBMCs, taken before TCRalphabeta/CD19-depleted stem cell transplant. These receptors all stem from a girl aged 2 to 10 with Fanconi anemia, due to receive a stem cell transplant. Both conserved end residues are part of each CDR3. Fields, in order: D gene, J gene, clone size, V gene, CDR3 protein, CDR3 DNA. A D gene is named only where the DNA matches it firmly. The size entry is marked missing in some rows and otherwise reads once, few, many or a size class.

NA	TRBJ2-7	few	TRBV20-1	CSARVVLASYEQYF	TGCAGTGCGAGGGTTGTGTTAGCCTCCTACGAGCAGTACTTC
NA	TRBJ2-1	many	TRBV7-2	CASSLGMAVSSYNEQFF	TGTGCCAGCAGCTTAGGAATGGCGGTCAGCTCCTACAATGAGCAGTTCTTC
TRBD1	TRBJ1-1	NA	TRBV27	CASSLSMQGEDTEAFF	TGTGCCAGCAGTTTATCGATGCAGGGGGAGGACACTGAAGCTTTCTTT
NA	TRBJ2-7	few	TRBV20-1	CSARSLGVGYEQYF	TGCAGTGCTAGATCCCTCGGGGTAGGCTACGAGCAGTACTTC
NA	TRBJ2-4	few	TRBV12-3/TRBV12-4	CASSLMLAKNIQYF	TGTGCCAGCAGTTTGATGCTAGCCAAAAACATTCAGTACTTC
NA	TRBJ1-3	NA	TRBV29-1	CSVLLVDTIYF	TGCAGCGTCCTGCTAGTTGACACCATATATTTT
NA	TRBJ2-1	many	TRBV29-1	CSVGYIPYNEQFF	TGCAGCGTGGGGTATATCCCCTACAATGAGCAGTTCTTC
TRBD2	TRBJ2-1	few	TRBV7-2	CASSRPRGRPNEQFF	TGTGCCAGCAGCCGCCCGCGGGGGAGACCCAATGAGCAGTTCTTC
NA	TRBJ1-2	NA	TRBV7-9	CASSDDGYGYTF	TGTGCCAGCAGCGACGACGGCTATGGCTACACCTTC
NA	TRBJ2-7	NA	TRBV12-5	CASGLPRRPPYEQYF	TGTGCTAGTGGTCTTCCGAGGAGGCCCCCCTACGAGCAGTACTTC
TRBD2	TRBJ2-7	many	TRBV20-1	CSARERLAGEPYEQYF	TGCAGTGCTAGAGAACGATTAGCGGGGGAACCCTACGAGCAGTACTTC
TRBD2	TRBJ2-2	many	TRBV7-3	CASSLASSGGNTGELFF	TGTGCCAGCAGCTTAGCATCAAGCGGGGGAAACACCGGGGAGCTGTTTTTT
TRBD1	TRBJ2-7	NA	TRBV5-1	CASSSRQGLAYEQYF	TGCGCCAGCAGCTCCCGACAGGGTCTAGCCTACGAGCAGTACTTC
NA	TRBJ1-4	many	TRBV29-1	CSAIGAGAATNEKLFF	TGCAGCGCCATAGGGGCAGGAGCTGCAACTAATGAAAAACTGTTTTTT
NA	TRBJ2-1	NA	TRBV27	CASSSDQTLYNEQFF	TGTGCCAGCAGTTCGGACCAGACGCTTTACAATGAGCAGTTCTTC
NA	TRBJ2-2	NA	TRBV7-8	CASSLRFTNTGELFF	TGTGCCAGCAGCCTGAGATTCACGAACACCGGGGAGCTGTTTTTT
TRBD2	TRBJ2-3	many	TRBV10-3	CAISVSSGGATDTQYF	TGTGCCATCAGTGTCTCCAGCGGGGGGGCCACAGATACGCAGTATTTT
TRBD2	TRBJ2-1	many	TRBV11-2	CASSLVGLAKTNEQFF	TGTGCCAGCAGCTTAGTGGGACTAGCCAAGACCAATGAGCAGTTCTTC
TRBD1	TRBJ1-2	NA	TRBV20-1	CSAQGTGKDYGYTF	TGCAGTGCTCAAGGGACAGGGAAGGACTATGGCTACACCTTC
NA	TRBJ2-1	NA	TRBV5-1	CASSALESYNEQFF	TGCGCCAGCAGCGCCCTTGAGAGCTACAATGAGCAGTTCTTC
TRBD2	TRBJ2-7	many	TRBV29-1	CSVAGLVEVEQYF	TGCAGCGTTGCGGGACTAGTAGAGGTCGAGCAGTACTTC
NA	TRBJ2-3	NA	TRBV20-1	CSARDRPRHTDTQYF	TGCAGTGCTAGAGATAGGCCTAGGCACACAGATACGCAGTATTTT
NA	TRBJ2-1	few	TRBV2	CASSRGGGLDNEQFF	TGTGCCAGCAGTAGGGGAGGGGGTTTGGACAATGAGCAGTTCTTC
NA	TRBJ2-1	few	TRBV9	CASSVVTRPGSNEQFF	TGTGCCAGCAGCGTAGTGACTCGGCCGGGATCCAATGAGCAGTTCTTC
NA	TRBJ1-1	NA	TRBV12-3/TRBV12-4	CASRPGVSEVEAFF	TGTGCCAGCAGACCGGGGGTCAGTGAGGTTGAAGCTTTCTTT
TRBD1	TRBJ2-7	NA	TRBV7-6	CASSLPGGRGLSYEQYF	TGTGCCAGCAGCTTACCAGGGGGTCGGGGCCTCTCCTACGAGCAGTACTTC
NA	TRBJ2-7	many	TRBV12-3/TRBV12-4	CASSLIPGRPYEQYF	TGTGCCAGCAGTTTAATCCCAGGAAGGCCCTACGAGCAGTACTTC
NA	TRBJ1-5	many	TRBV20-1	CSARDHQGRQYSNQPQHF	TGCAGTGCTAGAGATCACCAGGGGCGACAATATAGCAATCAGCCCCAGCATTTT
TRBD2	TRBJ2-2	few	TRBV7-2	CASSLGLAAGELFF	TGTGCCAGCAGCTTAGGACTAGCCGCCGGGGAGCTGTTTTTT
NA	TRBJ1-5	few	TRBV28	CASNRPGRYQPQHF	TGTGCCAGCAATCGTCCAGGGAGGTATCAGCCCCAGCATTTT
TRBD1	TRBJ1-5	many	TRBV9	CASSVGTGGSNQPQHF	TGTGCCAGCAGCGTGGGGACAGGGGGAAGCAATCAGCCCCAGCATTTT
TRBD2	TRBJ2-1	NA	TRBV20-1	CSASGTSGNNEQFF	TGCAGTGCCTCCGGGACTAGCGGTAACAATGAGCAGTTCTTC
NA	TRBJ2-5	once	TRBV14	CASSQIDSVQETQYF	TGTGCCAGCAGCCAGATAGACAGCGTGCAAGAGACCCAGTACTTC
NA	TRBJ2-2	many	TRBV24-1	CATSDFVAGGLFF	TGTGCCACCAGTGATTTTGTGGCTGGCGGGCTGTTTTTT
TRBD1	TRBJ1-5	NA	TRBV7-2	CASSLVGQGADQPQHF	TGTGCCAGCAGCTTAGTGGGACAGGGGGCAGATCAGCCCCAGCATTTT
NA	TRBJ2-1	many	TRBV29-1	CSVGVGGPSEQFF	TGCAGCGTTGGGGTCGGGGGGCCAAGTGAGCAGTTCTTC
NA	TRBJ2-3	NA	TRBV5-1	CASSLFWDTQYF	TGCGCCAGCAGCTTGTTTTGGGATACGCAGTATTTT
TRBD2	TRBJ2-3	few	TRBV3-1	CASRGTSDTDTQYF	TGTGCCAGCAGAGGGACTAGTGACACAGATACGCAGTATTTT
TRBD1	TRBJ2-5	NA	TRBV7-3	CASSSFPQGDGETQYF	TGTGCCAGCAGCTCCTTCCCACAGGGGGATGGGGAGACCCAGTACTTC
NA	TRBJ2-1	few	TRBV2	CASSEERSLEQFF	TGTGCCAGCAGTGAGGAGCGATCCCTTGAGCAGTTCTTC
TRBD2	TRBJ2-3	NA	TRBV20-1	CSARAHAGGSTDTQYF	TGCAGTGCTAGAGCTCACGCGGGAGGTAGCACAGATACGCAGTATTTT
NA	TRBJ2-5	NA	TRBV23-1	CASSQYNVQETQYF	TGCGCCAGCAGTCAATATAACGTACAAGAGACCCAGTACTTC
TRBD1	TRBJ1-1	many	TRBV20-1	CSALRTGRGEAFF	TGCAGTGCCCTAAGGACAGGGAGGGGTGAAGCTTTCTTT
TRBD2	TRBJ2-1	NA	TRBV11-3	CASSWTSGTYNEQFF	TGTGCCAGCAGCTGGACTAGCGGGACCTACAATGAGCAGTTCTTC
TRBD2	TRBJ2-4	NA	TRBV12-3/TRBV12-4	CASNQGGRALGLAKNIQYF	TGTGCCAGCAACCAGGGCGGGAGGGCCCTCGGACTAGCCAAAAACATTCAGTACTTC
TRBD2	TRBJ2-1	few	TRBV29-1	CSSTGHREGGQFF	TGCAGCTCAACCGGTCACCGGGAGGGGGGGCAGTTCTTC
TRBD1	TRBJ1-2	NA	TRBV12-5	CASGKQGAGGYTF	TGTGCTAGTGGAAAACAGGGGGCGGGGGGCTACACCTTC
TRBD2	TRBJ2-1	many	TRBV7-2	CASSLSSGIYNEQFF	TGTGCCAGCAGCTTAAGTAGCGGGATCTACAATGAGCAGTTCTTC